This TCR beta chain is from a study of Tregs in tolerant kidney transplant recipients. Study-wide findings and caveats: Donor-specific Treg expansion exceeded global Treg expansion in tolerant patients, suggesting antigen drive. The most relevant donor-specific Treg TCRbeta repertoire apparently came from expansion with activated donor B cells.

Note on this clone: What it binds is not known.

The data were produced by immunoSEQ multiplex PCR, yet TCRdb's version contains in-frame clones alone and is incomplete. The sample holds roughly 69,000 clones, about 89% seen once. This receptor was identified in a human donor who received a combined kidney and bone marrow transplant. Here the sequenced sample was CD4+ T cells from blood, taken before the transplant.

CDR3 nucleotides: TGTGCCAGCAGTTTACCGGGGACAGACTCCTATGGCTACACCTTC. This translates into CASSLPGTDSYGYTF. The J gene is TRBJ1-2, the V gene TRBV27; 7 bases are a match to TRBD1. The J segment lost 4 bases and the V segment lost 2 bases, leaving 7 bases of the junction unmatched. The germline gives CDR1 MNHEY, CDR2 SMNVEV (reference sequence). CDR3 length equals 15 residues.